This T cell receptor (beta chain) is drawn from a study of cytomegalovirus exposure and HLA in healthy donors. CDR1 PRHDT and CDR2 FYEKMQ come from the germline V gene (reference sequence). With V trimmed by 5 bases and J by 5 bases, 11 bases remained unmatched. The CDR3 spans 16 residues. Study results and limitations: Researchers left out some V segments, among them TRBV6-2 and TRBV6-3, as indistinguishable.

This clone came up once. Its antigen is unidentified. The PCR employed 60 Vbeta primers together with 13 Jbeta primers. In the original workflow: Unique TCR beta chains numbered about 72 million in a later analysis, with roughly 10 million shared. Assay: immunoSEQ multiplex PCR; the TCRdb copy retains only in-frame clones and omits some. V, J and clone size are taken as reported in that table, and D and trimming were inferred from the DNA itself. The sample includes about 190,000 clones, roughly 76% of them seen just once. This TCR came from a man aged 35 to 55 in good health and CMV-seropositive. Sequences were obtained from PBMCs. The V gene is TRBV13, the J gene TRBJ2-7; 11 bases line up with TRBD1. CDR3 amino acids: CASSLTSGTGGNEQYF. DNA of the CDR3: TGTGCCAGCAGCCTTACCTCCGGGACAGGGGGTAACGAGCAGTACTTC.